These 20 T cell receptor beta chains share one sample of origin, sequenced in a study of blood T cell repertoires in COVID-19. Clones were read by immunoSEQ multiplex PCR, and TCRdb kept only the in-frame ones, dropping some. The sample includes around 470,000 clones, roughly 89% of them seen just once. Source material: peripheral blood. All receptors derive from a man younger than 35 with COVID-19, enrolled during active disease.

The chain employs TRBV12-3 or TRBV12-4 and TRBJ1-3, with no clear D. V was shortened by 6 bases and J by 0 bases, with 3 bases between the two germline ends. CDR3 length: 12 residues. CDR3 protein: CASSYSGNTIYF. CDR3 nucleotide sequence: TGTGCCAGCAGCTACTCTGGAAACACCATATATTTT.

The J gene is TRBJ2-5, the V gene TRBV9, with 7 bases that match TRBD1. V was pared by 1 base and J by 2 bases, with 2 bases of the junction left unmatched. The CDR3 runs 14 residues. Germline V CDR1 and CDR2: SGDLS, YYNGEE. CDR3 DNA: TGTGCCAGCAGCGTAAGCAGGGGGCAAGAGACCCAGTACTTC. It codes for CASSVSRGQETQYF.

The rearrangement links TRBV28 to TRBJ2-2; 14 nucleotides agree with TRBD2. The CDR3 length is 16 residues. Trimming took 4 bases from V and 7 from J; bases not matched to a gene: 5. The germline V gene encodes CDR1 MDHEN and CDR2 SYDVKM. The CDR3: CASSWAGTSGGGELFF. The CDR3 nucleotides read TGTGCCAGCAGTTGGGCCGGGACTAGCGGGGGCGGGGAGCTGTTTTTT.

CDR3 protein: CASSQQTGGRYEQYF. Here the CDR3 DNA reads TGTGCCAGCAGCCAACAGACAGGGGGGAGGTACGAGCAGTACTTC. The rearrangement links TRBV4-2 to TRBJ2-7; 9 positions agree with TRBD1. Germline V gives CDR1 LGHNA, CDR2 YNFKEQ. Trimming cost V 2 bases and J 4 bases; bases outside gene matches: 6. This CDR3 spans 15 amino acids.

This chain connects TRBV5-1 to TRBJ2-7, with D possibly TRBD1 on 6 matching bases. CDR1 and CDR2 (germline): SGHRS, YFSETQ. V lost 1 base, J lost 3 bases, and 17 bases lay in between. The CDR3 sequence is 16 residues long. CDR3 bases: TGCGCCAGCAGCTTGTTAAAGTCAGGGGAAAACTACGAGCAGTACTTC. As protein: CASSLLKSGENYEQYF.

This clone was found many times. This chain connects TRBV7-9 to TRBJ2-1; tentative D call: TRBD2 (6 bases). Germline CDR1 SEHNR, CDR2 FQNEAQ (reference sequence). CDR3 length: 15 amino acids. V shed 6 bases and J shed 0 bases, with 12 bases lying between them. CDR3 protein: CASSSKLASYNEQFF. In DNA, the CDR3 is TGTGCCAGCAGTTCCAAACTAGCCTCCTACAATGAGCAGTTCTTC.

V usage is TRBV6-1 and J usage is TRBJ2-2; the D gene is possibly TRBD1 (5 bases). V lost 1 base and J 2 bases, leaving 14 bases between the germline ends. This CDR3 is 17 amino acids long. Germline V CDR1 and CDR2: MNHNS, SASEGT. The DNA for the CDR3 is TGTGCCAGCAGTGAAGTGGGGCCCTGGATCAACACCGGGGAGCTGTTTTTT. Protein product: CASSEVGPWINTGELFF.

The sample holds a few counts of this clone. The chain couples TRBV7-3 to TRBJ2-2; D perhaps matches TRBD2 (6 bases). CDR3 length: 16 residues. Trimming shortened V by 0 bases and J by 5 bases, and 13 bases separated the two germline ends. Germline CDR1 SGHTA, CDR2 FQGTGA. Here the CDR3 reads CASSLTPLAPTGELFF. The CDR3 DNA sequence: TGTGCCAGCAGCTTAACACCGCTAGCGCCAACCGGGGAGCTGTTTTTT.

The V call is TRBV6-5, the J call TRBJ2-1; 11 bases agree with TRBD1. V shed 6 bases, J shed 3 bases, and the junction held 4 bases outside the gene matches. The V gene's germline CDR1 is MNHEY and CDR2 SVGAGI. There are 15 residues in the CDR3. The CDR3 DNA reads as TGTGCCAGCAGACCGGACAGGGGGCTCTACAATGAGCAGTTCTTC. Translation: CASRPDRGLYNEQFF.

A single count supports this clone. V gene TRBV19 combines with J gene TRBJ1-1; possible D gene TRBD1, 5 bases. Germline CDR1 LNHDA, CDR2 SQIVND (reference sequence). This CDR3 comprises 13 residues. The ends were cut back, 5 bases at V and 4 bases at J, with 11 bases in the middle. The CDR3 spells CASSFDRGTEAFF. The CDR3 DNA follows: TGTGCCAGTAGTTTTGACAGAGGCACTGAAGCTTTCTTT.

This rearrangement joins TRBV23-1 to TRBJ1-2; 8 bases map to TRBD1. TRBV23-1 is known as an ORF, though its function is uncertain. There are 18 residues in the CDR3. V lost 7 bases to trimming and J lost 7 bases; unmatched junction nucleotides: 23. Here the CDR3 DNA reads TGCGCCAGCATTTCATTTCGGACAGGGAGAGCGATCGGGGGTGGCTACACCTTC. Translating it yields CASISFRTGRAIGGGYTF.

This clone was counted once. The V and J genes are TRBV6-5 and TRBJ2-7; 7 bases fit TRBD1. The CDR3 covers 13 residues. Germline V gene sequence: CDR1 MNHEY, CDR2 SVGAGI. Trimming cost V 6 bases and J 5 bases; bases outside gene matches: 7. CDR3 DNA: TGTGCCAGCAGACACAGGGGTAGCCACGAGCAGTACTTC. Protein product: CASRHRGSHEQYF.

V is TRBV6-1 and J is TRBJ2-5, with D unresolved. The CDR3 loop spans 13 amino acids. The germline V gene has CDR1 MNHNS and CDR2 SASEGT. V was shortened by 1 base and J by 1 base, with 4 bases between the two germline ends. This CDR3 reads CASSEDGQETQYF. As DNA, the CDR3 is TGTGCCAGCAGTGAAGACGGCCAAGAGACCCAGTACTTC.

The rearrangement joins TRBV5-1 to TRBJ2-1; 10 positions agree with TRBD2. J was trimmed by 4 bases and V by 4 bases; bases with no gene match: 8. The CDR3 loop spans 16 amino acids. CDR1 is SGHRS and CDR2 is YFSETQ in the germline V gene. CDR3 residues: CASSISAGGPYNEQFF. DNA of the CDR3: TGCGCCAGCAGCATATCAGCGGGGGGGCCGTACAATGAGCAGTTCTTC.

There are a few counts of this clone. Here the CDR3 reads CASSIKQHYGYTF. CDR3 bases: TGTGCCAGTAGTATTAAACAGCACTATGGCTACACCTTC. V is TRBV19 and J is TRBJ1-2; no clear D gene. V lost 3 bases to trimming and J lost 3 bases, with 8 bases between them. In germline, CDR1 is LNHDA, CDR2 SQIVND (reference sequence). This CDR3 has 13 amino acids.

The gene calls are TRBV5-8 and TRBJ2-2; tentative D call: TRBD2 (7 bases). CDR1 and CDR2 from the germline V gene are SGHTS and YDEGEE. This CDR3 spans 16 amino acids. V was cut by 7 bases and J by 4 bases, with 20 bases left in between. CDR3 sequence: CASALWGGATTGELFF. The CDR3 coding sequence is TGTGCCAGCGCTCTATGGGGGGGCGCGACCACCGGGGAGCTGTTTTTT. The entire variable domain, with the rest obtained from reference TRBV5-8 and TRBJ2-2, is as follows: EAGVTQSPTHLIKTRGQQATLRCSPISGHTSVYWYQQALGLGLQFLLWYDEGEERNRGNFPPRFSGRQFPNYSSELNVNALELEDSALYLCASALWGGATTGELFFGEGSRLTVL.

As DNA, the CDR3 is TGCAGCGTTCTCGGGGCAGGGGACCGCCAAGAGACCCAGTACTTC. This translates into CSVLGAGDRQETQYF. The chain couples TRBV29-1 to TRBJ2-5; D perhaps matches TRBD1 (6 bases). Germline CDR1 SQVTM, CDR2 ANQGSEA. The germline V and J ends were trimmed by 5 bases and 1 base, with 17 bases remaining between them. CDR3 length equals 15 residues.

The chain carries TRBV7-2 and TRBJ1-1; D is unresolved. Looked up from germline, CDR1 is SGHTA and CDR2 is FQGNSA. CDR3 length equals 14 residues. V was cut by 5 bases and J by 5 bases, with 15 bases left in between. CDR3: CASSPHQAGTEAFF. Written as DNA, the CDR3 is TGTGCCAGCAGCCCCCATCAGGCGGGTACTGAAGCTTTCTTT.

The chain links TRBV5-1 to TRBJ2-2; TRBD1 is a possible D gene (5 bases). Trimming removed 4 bases from V and 0 bases from J, with 10 bases in between. Germline V CDR1 and CDR2: SGHRS, YFSETQ. The CDR3 spans 15 residues. The CDR3 here is CASSGQGANTGELFF. For the CDR3, the DNA is TGCGCCAGCAGCGGACAAGGGGCGAACACCGGGGAGCTGTTTTTT.

The rearrangement uses TRBV2 and TRBJ2-7; a weak D match, TRBD2 (6 bases). Germline V gene lookup returns CDR1 SNHLY and CDR2 FYNNEI. This CDR3 comprises 17 residues. The ends were cut back, 7 bases at V and 0 bases at J, with 22 bases in the middle. This CDR3 is CASMGSSRGLNSYEQYF. For the CDR3, the DNA is TGTGCCAGCATGGGCAGTTCACGGGGGTTAAACTCCTACGAGCAGTACTTC. The full variable domain, its missing parts supplied by reference TRBV2 and TRBJ2-7, is EPEVTQTPSHQVTQMGQEVILRCVPISNHLYFYWYRQILGQKVEFLVSFYNNEISEKSEIFDDQFSVERPDGSNFTLKIRSTKLEDSAMYFCASMGSSRGLNSYEQYFGPGTRLTVT.